These T cell receptor beta chains were read from a single sample in a study of T cell changes during pregnancy in multiple sclerosis. Produced via immunoSEQ multiplex PCR; TCRdb's table is partial and in-frame only. The table shows tens of thousands of clones, with about 90% occurring only once. Material: peripheral blood, obtained in the second trimester of pregnancy. The origin of the receptors is a female donor in good health, enrolled as a control in a pregnancy study. Both conserved end residues are part of each CDR3.

TRBV29-1,TRBJ1-4,CSVDPLTGQGEKLFF
TRBV5-6,TRBJ2-2,CASSMRGGGTGELFF
TRBV9,TRBJ2-3,CASSAATSGRVRQGDTQYF
TRBV5-6,TRBJ2-3,CASSMDKNQYF
TRBV5-1,TRBJ2-3,CASSLEVRRGGTDTQYF
TRBV6-4,TRBJ2-2,CASSAVGADTGELFF
TRBV30,TRBJ2-3,CAWVTGTKTLTQYF
TRBV27,TRBJ2-1,CASRGGLGTGGNEQFF
TRBV21-1,TRBJ1-4,CASSLPRGTGSGSNEKLFF
TRBV11-2,TRBJ1-5,CASSLDLAGQPQHF
TRBV18,TRBJ1-5,CASSPGPDRGDQPQHF
TRBV15,TRBJ2-3,CATSLRSGYPTDTQYF
TRBV4-1,TRBJ1-3,CASSGGSGNTIYF
TRBV18,TRBJ2-7,CASSPGDSSYEQYF
TRBV7-2,TRBJ2-7,CASSLAKASGTSYEQYF
TRBV5-1,TRBJ1-2,CASSLSPGQGAYGYTF
TRBV10-1,TRBJ2-7,CAQFSIATGEQYF
TRBV19,TRBJ2-7,CASSLRTAGSYEQYF
TRBV14,TRBJ2-1,CASSPLAGDLKNEQFF
TRBV5-6,TRBJ2-1,CASSFKGQGAREQFF
TRBV19,TRBJ1-3,CASTPTGNTIYF
TRBV28,TRBJ1-5,CASSSGQGDQPQHF
TRBV4-1,TRBJ1-3,CASSQWGPTNTIYF
TRBV19,TRBJ2-7,CASSPGHLYEQYF
TRBV7-2,TRBJ2-1,CASSSASGSIDEQFF
TRBV10-2,TRBJ2-1,CASSEGPQANEQFF
TRBV19,TRBJ2-1,CASSIVETSYNEQFF
TRBV29-1,TRBJ2-3,CSVEDGAIGDTQYF
TRBV23-1,TRBJ1-2,CASSQLDRGGYYYGYTF
TRBV19,TRBJ1-2,CASKIDRVLGGYTF
TRBV13,TRBJ2-3,CASSALLAGADTQYF
TRBV25-1,TRBJ2-1,CATFGGIEQFF
TRBV27,TRBJ2-7,CASSFVGGSYEQYF
TRBV5-1,TRBJ2-5,CASSLVLAVQETQYF
TRBV9,TRBJ2-1,CASSVGGSGSYNEQFF
TRBV28,TRBJ1-5,CASITREQPLAQHF
TRBV27,TRBJ2-7,CASSSTADSYEQYF
TRBV15,TRBJ1-5,CATSGGQGGNQPQHF
TRBV7-9,TRBJ1-5,CASSATGAGNQPQHF
TRBV4-1,TRBJ1-6,CASSLPLRDRASPLHF
TRBV18,TRBJ2-7,CASSSSPGSSYEQYF
TRBV4-3,TRBJ2-1,CASSQEGAGGYNEQFF
TRBV9,TRBJ2-2,CASSVVPTGTGGYTGELFF
TRBV5-1,TRBJ2-7,CASSPRLAGDYEQYF
TRBV5-4,TRBJ2-1,CASSFPRAGVVGDEQFF
TRBV7-8,TRBJ1-5,CASSLVQIPGYSNQPQHF
TRBV28,TRBJ2-1,CASSSPGQGANEQFF
TRBV2,TRBJ1-4,CASSEGQGDEKLFF